One sample yielded the 23 T cell receptor beta chains listed below, sequenced in a study of human thymus T cells. Corrective cardiac surgery supplied the resected thymus tissue. The assay was immunoSEQ multiplex PCR, and TCRdb's table has in-frame clones only and misses some. The data contain some 78,000 clones, about 96% of them singletons. Sequenced input: thymus tissue. The source of these receptors is a boy under two years old with a congenital heart defect but otherwise immunologically healthy.

The gene calls are TRBV19 and TRBJ2-2, with unresolved D. Trimming removed 2 bases at V and 2 bases at J, with 9 bases between. The CDR3 length is 15 residues. CDR1 LNHDA and CDR2 SQIVND come from the germline V gene (reference sequence). CDR3 in DNA: TGTGCCAGTAGTATATGGCCCTTTAACACCGGGGAGCTGTTTTTT. Translated, it gives CASSIWPFNTGELFF.

The genes are TRBV7-2 and TRBJ2-1; 8 nucleotides agree with TRBD2. CDR3 length equals 17 residues. After removal of 4 bases from V and 6 bases from J, the junction contained 14 bases not matched to a gene. Germline V CDR1 and CDR2: SGHTA, FQGNSA. This chain's CDR3 is CASSSPRDGREGNEQFF. The CDR3 DNA is TGTGCCAGCAGCTCCCCCCGGGACGGGAGGGAGGGCAATGAGCAGTTCTTC.

This clone was seen just once. The gene calls are TRBV12-5 and TRBJ2-5; perhaps TRBD1 as D (6 bases). The germline gives CDR1 LGHNT, CDR2 FRNRAP. Trimming shortened V by 6 bases and J by 5 bases, and 19 bases separated the two germline ends. This CDR3 region has 15 residues. Here the CDR3 DNA reads TGTGCTAGTGGAGACACTTACAGGGAGATGGAGACCCAGTACTTC. The encoded protein is CASGDTYREMETQYF.

The chain carries TRBV7-9 and TRBJ1-6; D is unresolved. The V gene lost 3 bases and the J gene lost 10 bases, with 7 bases spanning the gap. CDR3 length: 12 residues. Germline V lookup: CDR1 SEHNR, CDR2 FQNEAQ (reference sequence). Written as DNA, the CDR3 is TGTGCCAGCAGCTTTAGCCGCTCACCCCTCCACTTT. This translates into CASSFSRSPLHF.

The chain combines TRBV10-3 with TRBJ2-2; D is perhaps TRBD2 (6 bases). The CDR3 is made up of 14 amino acids. The germline V and J ends were trimmed by 10 bases and 1 base, with 13 bases remaining between them. Germline CDR1 is ENHRY and CDR2 is SYGVKD. The DNA for the CDR3 is TGTGCCACAACCGGGACTTTGAACACCGGGGAGCTGTTTTTT. This gives the protein CATTGTLNTGELFF.

The rearrangement joins TRBV6-5 to TRBJ1-2, with D unresolved. Germline loops: CDR1 MNHEY, CDR2 SVGAGI. Trimming took off 6 bases at V and 3 bases at J, with 11 bases between the two ends. There are 13 residues in the CDR3. CDR3 amino acids: CASSPRRDYGYTF. The CDR3 DNA is TGTGCCAGCAGCCCCCGTAGGGACTATGGCTACACCTTC.

The V and J genes are TRBV5-1 and TRBJ2-5; either TRBD1 or TRBD2 may supply D (6 bases each). V dropped 5 bases and J dropped 4 bases, with 12 bases sitting between them. From germline, CDR1 is SGHRS and CDR2 YFSETQ. This CDR3 has 13 residues. The CDR3 DNA follows: TGCGCCAGCAGGAGAGGGGGGTTAGAGACCCAGTACTTC. This translates into CASRRGGLETQYF.

This clone came up once. V gene TRBV28 combines with J gene TRBJ2-7, with no clear D. CDR1 is MDHEN and CDR2 is SYDVKM in the germline V gene. V was cut by 3 bases and J by 3 bases, with 12 bases left in between. This CDR3 has 14 amino acids. The CDR3 loop reads CASSFRSNHYEQYF. CDR3 bases: TGTGCCAGCAGTTTTCGGTCGAATCACTACGAGCAGTACTTC.

The V gene is TRBV20-1, the J gene TRBJ2-1; D is unclear. Germline V gene data show CDR1 as DFQATT and CDR2 as SNEGSKA (reference sequence). The CDR3 length is 9 residues. The ends were cut back, 3 bases at V and 15 bases at J, with 9 bases in the middle. The CDR3 nucleotides read TGCAGTGCTAGGACGGACGGGTTCTTC. Translating gives CSARTDGFF.

The chain couples TRBV7-2 to TRBJ1-1; 9 nucleotides align to TRBD1. The germline V gene has CDR1 SGHTA and CDR2 FQGNSA. The CDR3 extends over 15 amino acids. With V trimmed by 5 bases and J by 4 bases, 8 bases remained unmatched. The CDR3 DNA reads as TGTGCCAGCAGCCTGGGGACAGGGTCCCTCACTGAAGCTTTCTTT. Amino acid sequence: CASSLGTGSLTEAFF.

The chain has TRBV6-6 and TRBJ2-3; D not certain. The germline V and J ends were trimmed by 5 bases and 1 base, with 10 bases remaining between them. CDR3 size: 14 residues. Germline values: CDR1 MNHNY, CDR2 SVGAGI (reference sequence). CDR3 residues: CASSDQERTDTQYF. The CDR3 nucleotides read TGTGCCAGCAGTGACCAAGAGCGCACAGATACGCAGTATTTT.

The chain carries TRBV4-2 and TRBJ2-7; a possible D gene is TRBD1 (5 bases). V was cut by 1 base and J by 2 bases, with 6 bases left in between. CDR1 LGHNA and CDR2 YNFKEQ come from the germline V gene. The CDR3 is made up of 13 amino acids. In DNA form, the CDR3 reads TGTGCCAGCAGCCAAGGGGGCGCCTACGAGCAGTACTTC. Its protein product is CASSQGGAYEQYF.

The rearrangement links TRBV27 to TRBJ2-7; 7 nucleotides align to TRBD1. This CDR3 region has 15 residues. V gave up 6 bases and J gave up 7 bases; unmatched junction bases: 15. The germline V gene encodes CDR1 MNHEY and CDR2 SMNVEV (reference sequence). CDR3 DNA: TGTGCCAGCAGAACCCCGGGACAGCAGTCTTGGGAGCAGTACTTC. This encodes CASRTPGQQSWEQYF.

The V gene is TRBV19, the J gene TRBJ2-3; D is perhaps TRBD1 (5 bases). The germline V gene encodes CDR1 LNHDA and CDR2 SQIVND (reference sequence). The CDR3 is 18 residues long. Trimming shortened V by 8 bases and J by 2 bases, and 26 bases separated the two germline ends. CDR3 loop: CASSPTPLSWGYTDTQYF. Here the CDR3 DNA reads TGTGCCAGTTCACCCACCCCGTTGTCCTGGGGCTACACAGATACGCAGTATTTT.

This clone was seen once. The J gene is TRBJ2-7, the V gene TRBV5-6, with D possibly TRBD2 on 5 matching bases. The germline V and J ends were trimmed by 3 bases and 6 bases, with 22 bases remaining between them. CDR3 size: 16 residues. Germline V gene data show CDR1 as SGHDT and CDR2 as YYEEEE. The CDR3 sequence: CASSCASLADRSEQYF. The CDR3 nucleotides read TGTGCCAGCAGCTGTGCTTCGCTAGCCGACCGCTCCGAGCAGTACTTC.

The chain couples TRBV28 to TRBJ2-7; D ambiguous. The CDR3 is 11 residues long. V dropped 7 bases and J dropped 5 bases, with 9 bases sitting between them. Germline V CDR1 and CDR2: MDHEN, SYDVKM. The CDR3 here is CASIGFHEQYF. For the CDR3, the DNA is TGTGCCAGCATCGGGTTCCACGAGCAGTACTTC.

This sequence joins TRBV7-9 and TRBJ2-7; 9 nucleotides agree with TRBD1. Germline CDR1 and CDR2: SEHNR and FQNEAQ (reference sequence). The CDR3 is made up of 14 amino acids. The V gene end was trimmed by 4 bases and the J gene end by 2 bases; junction bases not matched to a gene: 3. The CDR3 coding sequence is TGTGCCAGCAGCTCCCGGGACAGGGCCTACGAGCAGTACTTC. It yields the protein CASSSRDRAYEQYF.

The CDR3 sequence: CASSRERARGFYGYTF. DNA for the CDR3: TGTGCCAGCAGTAGAGAAAGGGCGAGGGGATTCTATGGCTACACCTTC. This chain uses TRBV27 with TRBJ1-2, with a possible D match to TRBD1 (5 bases). V was clipped by 5 bases and J by 4 bases, with 20 bases between them. Germline lookup yields CDR1 MNHEY and CDR2 SMNVEV (reference sequence). The CDR3 sequence is 16 residues long.

The chain combines TRBV6-1 with TRBJ1-5; D might be TRBD1 (6 bases). Trimming removed 3 bases from V and 4 bases from J, with 13 bases in between. This CDR3 has 15 residues. The germline V gene encodes CDR1 MNHNS and CDR2 SASEGT. DNA of the CDR3: TGTGCCAGCAGTGAGTTGGACAGCGGGAATCAGCCCCAGCATTTT. Protein: CASSELDSGNQPQHF.

The chain has TRBV6-1 and TRBJ1-6; TRBD1 matches at 7 bases. The ends lost 8 bases at V and 7 bases at J; junction bases unmatched: 8. CDR1 is MNHNS, CDR2 SASEGT, per germline. This CDR3 region has 14 residues. CDR3 nucleotides: TGTGCCAGCGCTGGGACAGTAAGAAATTCACCCCTCCACTTT. This codes for CASAGTVRNSPLHF.

The rearrangement uses TRBV11-2 and TRBJ2-7; no clear D gene. The CDR3 length is 16 residues. Trimming stripped 1 base from V and 1 base from J, with 14 bases between. Per germline, CDR1 SGHAT and CDR2 FQNNGV. CDR3 DNA: TGTGCCAGCAGCTTAGTTAGACACCCCGGATCCTACGAGCAGTACTTC. Translation: CASSLVRHPGSYEQYF.

This sequence joins TRBV27 and TRBJ2-7; D tentatively reads TRBD1 or TRBD2 (6 bases each). The CDR3 runs to 14 residues. The V gene's germline CDR1 is MNHEY and CDR2 SMNVEV (reference sequence). The germline V and J ends were trimmed by 6 bases and 5 bases, with 17 bases remaining between them. The CDR3 bases are TGTGCCAGCAGCACGGGGGCGCGGGACCACGAGCAGTACTTC. Residues: CASSTGARDHEQYF.

The rearrangement uses TRBV4-2 and TRBJ1-2, with D perhaps TRBD1 (6 bases). V lost 1 base and J lost 5, with 23 bases in between. This CDR3 comprises 18 residues. CDR1 LGHNA and CDR2 YNFKEQ come from the germline V gene. CDR3 protein: CASSQGWPGAGGSYGYTF. CDR3 in DNA: TGTGCCAGCAGCCAAGGATGGCCAGGGGCCGGTGGGTCTTATGGCTACACCTTC.